This T cell receptor (beta chain) is from a study of blood T cell dynamics during melanoma immunotherapy. Looking at the study overall: Metastatic melanoma patients received first-line pembrolizumab or nivolumab plus ipilimumab. Whole-study findings and limits: At W3, later disease-control patients showed bifurcated PBMC repertoire changes, unlike progressors.

Per germline, CDR1 SGHVS and CDR2 FQNEAQ. The V end lost 4 bases, the J end lost 0 bases, and 10 bases lay between the germline ends. The CDR3 runs 14 residues. The time point denotes: week 3, after first cycle of checkpoint inhibitor. One draw preceded checkpoint blockade; another followed its first cycle at week 3. Details on this clone: Its antigen remains unknown.

Each bulk PBMC sample had approximately 340 ng DNA loaded. This table comes from immunoSEQ multiplex PCR, and its TCRdb copy is limited to in-frame clones, with some not included. The repertoire includes approximately 11,000 clones, 89% of them detected once, and 20% to 30% sits in the top ten. V usage is TRBV7-8 and J usage is TRBJ2-7; D possibly corresponds to TRBD2 (5 bases). The material sequenced was blood, taken from a patient treated with checkpoint blockade. This clonotype was sampled from a human donor with melanoma. DNA of the CDR3: TGTGCCAGCAGCTCGGACGGACTCTCCTACGAGCAGTACTTC. This translates into CASSSDGLSYEQYF.